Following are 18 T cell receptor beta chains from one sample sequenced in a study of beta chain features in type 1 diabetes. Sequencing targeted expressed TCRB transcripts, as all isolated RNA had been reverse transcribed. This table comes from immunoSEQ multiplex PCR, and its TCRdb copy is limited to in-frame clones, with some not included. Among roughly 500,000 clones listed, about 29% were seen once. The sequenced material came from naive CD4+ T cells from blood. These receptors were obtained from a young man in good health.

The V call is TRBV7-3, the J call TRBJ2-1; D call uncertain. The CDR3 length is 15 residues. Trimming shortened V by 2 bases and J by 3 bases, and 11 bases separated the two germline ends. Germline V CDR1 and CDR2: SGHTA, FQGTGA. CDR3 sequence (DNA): TGTGCCAGCAGCTTAGGTCCTCTAAGCTACAATGAGCAGTTCTTC. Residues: CASSLGPLSYNEQFF.

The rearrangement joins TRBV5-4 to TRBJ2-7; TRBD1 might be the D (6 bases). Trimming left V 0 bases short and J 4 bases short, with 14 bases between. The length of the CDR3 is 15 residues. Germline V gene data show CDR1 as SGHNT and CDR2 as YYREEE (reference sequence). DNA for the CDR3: TGTGCCAGCAGCTTGGCCGCGGGCCAGGGGTACGAGCAGTACTTC. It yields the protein CASSLAAGQGYEQYF.

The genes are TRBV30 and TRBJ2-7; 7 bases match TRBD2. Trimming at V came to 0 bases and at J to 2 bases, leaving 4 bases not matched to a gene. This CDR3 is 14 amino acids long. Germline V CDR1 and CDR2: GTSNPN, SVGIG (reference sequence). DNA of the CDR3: TGTGCCTGGAGTGTACTTGCGGGGGCCTACGAGCAGTACTTC. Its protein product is CAWSVLAGAYEQYF.

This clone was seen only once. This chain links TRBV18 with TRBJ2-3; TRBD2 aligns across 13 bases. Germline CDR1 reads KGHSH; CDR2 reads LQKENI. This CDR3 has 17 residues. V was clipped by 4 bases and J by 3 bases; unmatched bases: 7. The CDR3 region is CASSRGGLAGATDTQYF. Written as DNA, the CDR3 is TGTGCCAGCTCACGGGGCGGACTAGCGGGAGCGACAGATACGCAGTATTTT. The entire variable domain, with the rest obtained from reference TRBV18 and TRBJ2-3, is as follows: NAGVMQNPRHLVRRRGQEARLRCSPMKGHSHVYWYRQLPEEGLKFMVYLQKENIIDESGMPKERFSAEFPKEGPSILRIQQVVRGDSAAYFCASSRGGLAGATDTQYFGPGTRLTVL.

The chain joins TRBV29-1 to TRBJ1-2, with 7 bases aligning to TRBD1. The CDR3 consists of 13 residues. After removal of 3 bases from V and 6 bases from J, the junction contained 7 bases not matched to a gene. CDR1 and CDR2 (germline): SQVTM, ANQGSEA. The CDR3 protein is CSVEAGGYDGYTF. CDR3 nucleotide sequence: TGCAGCGTTGAGGCAGGGGGATATGATGGCTACACCTTC.

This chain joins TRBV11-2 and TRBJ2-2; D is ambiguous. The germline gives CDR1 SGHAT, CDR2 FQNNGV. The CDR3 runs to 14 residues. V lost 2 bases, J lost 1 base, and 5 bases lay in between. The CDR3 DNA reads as TGTGCCAGCAGCTTAAACAGGAACACCGGGGAGCTGTTTTTT. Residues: CASSLNRNTGELFF.

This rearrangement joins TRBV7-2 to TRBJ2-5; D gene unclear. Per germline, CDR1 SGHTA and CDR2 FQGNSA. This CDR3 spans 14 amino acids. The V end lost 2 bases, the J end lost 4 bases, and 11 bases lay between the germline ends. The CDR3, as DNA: TGTGCCAGCAGCTTAAAAAAGACCCTAGAGACCCAGTACTTC. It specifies CASSLKKTLETQYF.

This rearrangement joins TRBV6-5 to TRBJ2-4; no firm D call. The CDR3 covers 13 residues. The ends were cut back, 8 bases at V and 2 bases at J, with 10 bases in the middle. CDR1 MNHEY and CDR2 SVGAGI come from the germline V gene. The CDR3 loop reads CASGPVSKNIQYF. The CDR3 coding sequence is TGTGCCAGCGGCCCGGTTTCCAAAAACATTCAGTACTTC.

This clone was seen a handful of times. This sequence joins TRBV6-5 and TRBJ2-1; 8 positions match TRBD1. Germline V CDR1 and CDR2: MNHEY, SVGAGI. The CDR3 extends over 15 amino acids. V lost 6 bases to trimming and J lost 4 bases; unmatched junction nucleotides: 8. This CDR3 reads CASSSRGQAYNEQFF. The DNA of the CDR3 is TGTGCCAGCAGCTCAAGGGGACAGGCGTACAATGAGCAGTTCTTC.

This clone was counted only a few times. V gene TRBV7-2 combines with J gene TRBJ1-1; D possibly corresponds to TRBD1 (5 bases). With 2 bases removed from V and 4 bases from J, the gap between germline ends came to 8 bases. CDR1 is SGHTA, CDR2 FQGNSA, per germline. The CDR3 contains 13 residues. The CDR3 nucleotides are TGTGCCAGCAGCTTACAGGGTACCACTGAAGCTTTCTTT. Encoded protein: CASSLQGTTEAFF.

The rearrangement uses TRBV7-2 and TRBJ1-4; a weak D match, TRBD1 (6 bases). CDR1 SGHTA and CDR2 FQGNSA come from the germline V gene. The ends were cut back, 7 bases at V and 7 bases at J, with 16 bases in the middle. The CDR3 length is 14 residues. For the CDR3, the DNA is TGTGCCAGCACCCTACAGGGAGGGAGTGAAAAACTGTTTTTT. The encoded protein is CASTLQGGSEKLFF.

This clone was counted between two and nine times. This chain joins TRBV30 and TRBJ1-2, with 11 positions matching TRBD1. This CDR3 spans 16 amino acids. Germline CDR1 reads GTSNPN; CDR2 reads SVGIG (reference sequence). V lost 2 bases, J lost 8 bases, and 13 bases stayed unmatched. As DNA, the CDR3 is TGTGCCTGGAGTCCTCAAATTGGACAGGGGGCGATCGGCTACACCTTC. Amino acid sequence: CAWSPQIGQGAIGYTF.

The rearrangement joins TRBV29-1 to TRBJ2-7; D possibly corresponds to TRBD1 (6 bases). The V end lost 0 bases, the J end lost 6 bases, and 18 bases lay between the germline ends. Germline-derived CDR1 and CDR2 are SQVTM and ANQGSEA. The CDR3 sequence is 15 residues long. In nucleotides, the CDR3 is TGCAGCGTTGAAGATCGGGGCAGGGGTCCCGGCGAGCAGTACTTC. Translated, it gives CSVEDRGRGPGEQYF.

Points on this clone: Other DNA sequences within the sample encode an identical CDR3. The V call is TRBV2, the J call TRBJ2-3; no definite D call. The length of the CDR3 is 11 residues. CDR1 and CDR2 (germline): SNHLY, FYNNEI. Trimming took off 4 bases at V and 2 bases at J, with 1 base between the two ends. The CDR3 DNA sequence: TGTGCCAGCAGTGTCACAGATACGCAGTATTTT. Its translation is CASSVTDTQYF. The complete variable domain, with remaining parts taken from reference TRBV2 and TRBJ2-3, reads EPEVTQTPSHQVTQMGQEVILRCVPISNHLYFYWYRQILGQKVEFLVSFYNNEISEKSEIFDDQFSVERPDGSNFTLKIRSTKLEDSAMYFCASSVTDTQYFGPGTRLTVL.

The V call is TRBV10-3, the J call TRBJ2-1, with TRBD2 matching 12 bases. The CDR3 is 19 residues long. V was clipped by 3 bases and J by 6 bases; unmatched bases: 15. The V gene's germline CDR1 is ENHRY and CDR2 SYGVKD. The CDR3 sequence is CAISEETSGRRRGSNEQFF. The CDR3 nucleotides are TGTGCCATCAGTGAAGAGACTAGCGGGAGAAGGAGGGGGAGCAATGAGCAGTTCTTC.

The CDR3 region has the DNA TGCGCCAGCAGCTTCCCGGCGGGTGGTACGCAGTATTTT. Residues: CASSFPAGGTQYF. The V and J genes are TRBV5-1 and TRBJ2-3; D might be TRBD2 (5 bases). This CDR3 has 13 residues. Trimming pared 2 bases from V and 8 bases from J, leaving 12 bases between. Germline loops: CDR1 SGHRS, CDR2 YFSETQ.

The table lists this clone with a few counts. The CDR3 region is CASSQVLAATYEQYF. The CDR3 nucleotides are TGCGCCAGCAGCCAAGTTTTAGCGGCAACCTACGAGCAGTACTTC. The chain is built from TRBV4-3 and TRBJ2-7, with TRBD2 as a possible D gene (6 bases). Germline V gene lookup returns CDR1 LGHNA and CDR2 YSLEER. V was trimmed by 1 base and J by 2 bases, leaving 12 bases between them. CDR3 length equals 15 residues.

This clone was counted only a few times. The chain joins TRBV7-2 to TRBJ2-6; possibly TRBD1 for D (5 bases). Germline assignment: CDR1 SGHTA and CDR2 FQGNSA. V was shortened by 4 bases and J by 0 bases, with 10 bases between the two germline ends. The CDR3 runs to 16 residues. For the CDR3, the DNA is TGTGCCAGCAGCTCGTCAGGGTTCTCTGGGGCCAACGTCCTGACTTTC. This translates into CASSSSGFSGANVLTF.